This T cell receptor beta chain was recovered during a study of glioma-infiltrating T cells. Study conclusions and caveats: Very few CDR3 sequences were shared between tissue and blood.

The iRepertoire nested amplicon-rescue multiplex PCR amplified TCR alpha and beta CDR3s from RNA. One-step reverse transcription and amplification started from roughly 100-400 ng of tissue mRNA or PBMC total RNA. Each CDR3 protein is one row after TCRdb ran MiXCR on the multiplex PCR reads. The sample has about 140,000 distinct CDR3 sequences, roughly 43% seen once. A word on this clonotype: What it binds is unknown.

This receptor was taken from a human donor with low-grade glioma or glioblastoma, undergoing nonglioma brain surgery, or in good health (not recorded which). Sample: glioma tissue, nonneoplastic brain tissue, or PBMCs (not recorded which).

The DNA of the CDR3 is TGTGCCACCAGCAGAGATCGCCGAGAGACCCAGTACTTC. This codes for CATSRDRRETQYF. This chain links TRBV15 with TRBJ2-5; D is ambiguous. The V gene lost 0 bases and the J gene lost 4 bases, with 6 bases spanning the gap. The CDR3 runs 13 residues. Germline V gene sequence: CDR1 LNHNV, CDR2 YYDKDF (reference sequence).